This TCR beta chain stems from a study of cytomegalovirus exposure and HLA in healthy donors. Study-wide results and limits: Productive status was seen about 90% or about 30% of the time for most TCR beta V segments in an earlier analysis.

Germline CDR1 is SQVTM and CDR2 is ANQGSEA. There are 14 residues in the CDR3. About this clone: Its specificity is unknown.

Vbeta (60) and Jbeta (13) primers were used in the PCR. Repertoires were generated with immunoSEQ multiplex PCR, while TCRdb's copy carries only in-frame clones and drops some. The data hold roughly 250,000 clones, with roughly 80% observed a single time. Sequenced material: PBMCs. The clonotype comes from a girl aged 2 to 9 in good health and CMV-seronegative. The rearrangement joins TRBV29-1 to TRBJ2-5; D is undetermined. The J call may be faulty, since TRBJ2-7 better matches the DNA end. The CDR3 nucleotides read TGCAGCGTTGGTTCCAGCGCTTGGGTCTACGAGCAGTACTTC. Translating gives CSVGSSAWVYEQYF.